Shown below are 20 T cell receptor beta chains from a single sample sequenced in a study of blood T cell repertoires in COVID-19. Here immunoSEQ multiplex PCR was the method, and the copy in TCRdb shows in-frame clones only, minus some. The repertoire holds 300,000 to 450,000 clones, around 87% seen once, with more than 9% in the top ten. Sequenced sample: peripheral blood. These TCRs come from a woman aged 25 to 39 with COVID-19, enrolled during active disease.

The chain couples TRBV19 to TRBJ2-3; D may be TRBD2 (6 bases). CDR1 and CDR2 (germline): LNHDA, SQIVND (reference sequence). There are 13 residues in the CDR3. V gave up 6 bases and J gave up 5 bases, with 12 bases separating them. The CDR3, as DNA: TGTGCCAGTAGCCAAGGACTATTAGATACGCAGTATTTT. Its translation: CASSQGLLDTQYF.

The chain joins TRBV5-1 to TRBJ2-7; no reliable D call. CDR1 is SGHRS, CDR2 YFSETQ, per germline. Trimming cost V 2 bases and J 1 base, with 19 bases left between them. The CDR3 extends over 17 amino acids. CDR3 DNA sequence: TGCGCCAGCAGCTTAAATCCGACCCTAAGCAGGTCCTACGAGCAGTACTTC. Its protein is CASSLNPTLSRSYEQYF.

As DNA, the CDR3 is TGCGCCAGCAGCGGGGGGGTCAATCAGCCCCAGCATTTT. This gives the protein CASSGGVNQPQHF. The chain combines TRBV10-1 with TRBJ1-5; possible D gene TRBD1, 5 bases. The ends were cut back, 6 bases at V and 3 bases at J, with 9 bases in the middle. Germline assignment: CDR1 WNHNN and CDR2 SYGVQD (reference sequence). This CDR3 comprises 13 residues.

This clone was counted a few times. This chain links TRBV7-9 with TRBJ2-5, with 9 bases lining up with TRBD1. V gave up 5 bases and J gave up 5 bases; unmatched junction bases: 9. This CDR3 has 15 residues. CDR1 SEHNR and CDR2 FQNEAQ come from the germline V gene (reference sequence). This CDR3 is CASSPGTGYVETQYF. The CDR3 DNA sequence: TGTGCCAGCAGCCCCGGGACAGGGTATGTGGAGACCCAGTACTTC.

Here the CDR3 DNA reads TGTGCCAGCAGCTTAGATGGGCGAACGGACATTCAGTACTTC. Amino acid sequence: CASSLDGRTDIQYF. The V call is TRBV11-2, the J call TRBJ2-4; D is unresolved. Germline V CDR1 and CDR2: SGHAT, FQNNGV. There are 14 residues in the CDR3. The V and J ends lost 0 bases and 8 bases respectively, with 11 bases between them.

The rearrangement joins TRBV28 to TRBJ1-3; 9 bases agree with TRBD1. Germline CDR1 is MDHEN and CDR2 is SYDVKM. V was pared by 5 bases and J by 0 bases, with 14 bases of the junction left unmatched. This CDR3 contains 19 residues. The chain's CDR3 is CASSPPGTGSFFSGNTIYF. The DNA of the CDR3 is TGTGCCAGCAGTCCCCCCGGGACAGGGTCTTTCTTCTCTGGAAACACCATATATTTT.

The chain is built from TRBV27 and TRBJ2-2; 7 bases map to TRBD2. This CDR3 has 15 residues. Germline V gene data show CDR1 as MNHEY and CDR2 as SMNVEV (reference sequence). Trimming removed 4 bases from V and 1 base from J; junction bases left unmatched: 3. The DNA for the CDR3 is TGTGCCAGCAGTTGGTGGGAGGGGAACACCGGGGAGCTGTTTTTT. This encodes CASSWWEGNTGELFF.

The J gene is TRBJ2-3, the V gene TRBV28, with 8 bases fitting TRBD2. From germline, CDR1 is MDHEN and CDR2 SYDVKM. J was trimmed by 3 bases and V by 5 bases; bases with no gene match: 7. The CDR3 length is 15 residues. The CDR3 here is CASSTQREKTDTQYF. The DNA of the CDR3 is TGTGCCAGCAGTACCCAGCGGGAGAAGACAGATACGCAGTATTTT.

Comments on this clone: One end of the junction does not line up with germline, which may come from a read error. The chain uses TRBV7-7 and TRBJ2-3; TRBD2 matches at 12 bases. Germline assignment: CDR1 SSHAT and CDR2 FNYEAQ (reference sequence). This CDR3 has 15 residues. For the CDR3, the DNA is TGTGCTAGCAGTCAGACTAGCGGGAGCCTGGATACGCAGTATTTT. Residues: CASSQTSGSLDTQYF.

The chain combines TRBV30 with TRBJ1-5, with 10 positions matching TRBD1. V dropped 0 bases and J dropped 6; count of bases not matched to a gene: 2. CDR1 and CDR2 (germline): GTSNPN, SVGIG (reference sequence). This CDR3 contains 14 residues. Here the CDR3 reads CAWSVGTGVQPQHF. As DNA, the CDR3 is TGTGCCTGGAGTGTGGGGACAGGGGTTCAGCCCCAGCATTTT. Variable domain in full (rest from reference TRBV30 and TRBJ1-5): SQTIHQWPATLVQPVGSPLSLECTVEGTSNPNLYWYRQAAGRGLQLLFYSVGIGQISSEVPQNLSASRPQDRQFILSSKKLLLSDSGFYLCAWSVGTGVQPQHFGDGTRLSIL.

The genes are TRBV2 and TRBJ1-6; the D gene is possibly TRBD1 (5 bases). Trimming removed 2 bases at V and 5 bases at J, with 10 bases between. Germline V lookup: CDR1 SNHLY, CDR2 FYNNEI. The CDR3 has 15 amino acids. CDR3 residues: CASSETDSNNSPLHF. The CDR3, as DNA: TGTGCCAGCAGTGAAACAGACAGTAATAATTCACCCCTCCACTTT.

The chain has TRBV2 and TRBJ2-7, with TRBD2 matching 8 bases. V was clipped by 8 bases and J by 0 bases; unmatched bases: 6. Germline V gene lookup returns CDR1 SNHLY and CDR2 FYNNEI. The CDR3 consists of 14 residues. The CDR3 region is CASGGTRSSYEQYF. In nucleotides, the CDR3 is TGTGCCAGCGGTGGGACTAGGAGCTCCTACGAGCAGTACTTC.

This clone was observed a handful of times. The J gene is TRBJ1-5, the V gene TRBV6-1; no clear D gene. The ends were cut back, 0 bases at V and 11 bases at J, with 11 bases in the middle. From germline, CDR1 is MNHNS and CDR2 SASEGT. This CDR3 has 13 residues. The CDR3 sequence is CASSEARTGTQHF. The CDR3 bases are TGTGCCAGCAGTGAAGCAAGGACGGGGACCCAGCATTTT.

In the case of this clone: Because the CDR3's place on the DNA is in doubt, the DNA is left out and the CDR3 is given as listed by TCRdb. The chain carries TRBV21-1 and TRBJ2-7; TRBD1, as called in the table, went unchecked against the DNA. TRBV21-1 constitutes a pseudogene. Ends included, the CDR3 has 15 residues. The CDR3 here is CASSKVGQGAGEQYF.

This rearrangement joins TRBV5-1 to TRBJ1-6; D gene unclear. V was trimmed by 4 bases and J by 11 bases, leaving 16 bases between them. The germline V gene has CDR1 SGHRS and CDR2 YFSETQ. The CDR3 totals 14 residues. The CDR3 loop is CASSPAGLNPPLHF. DNA for the CDR3: TGCGCCAGCAGCCCCGCGGGCTTAAATCCACCCCTCCACTTT.

This clone was detected only a few times. V usage is TRBV2 and J usage is TRBJ1-6; D is unclear. Germline-derived CDR1 and CDR2 are SNHLY and FYNNEI. There are 14 residues in the CDR3. V lost 10 bases and J 7 bases, leaving 17 bases between the germline ends. The CDR3 DNA reads TGTGCCACCCTGGAACCAGCGGCCAATTCACCCCTCCACTTT. Translating gives CATLEPAANSPLHF.

This sequence joins TRBV25-1 and TRBJ2-2, with 8 bases matching TRBD2. Germline V gives CDR1 MGHDK, CDR2 SYGVNS. The CDR3 totals 15 residues. V lost 4 bases and J lost 7; bases outside the gene matches: 8. This CDR3 reads CASSVSGRGIGELFF. CDR3 DNA: TGTGCCAGCAGTGTCAGCGGGAGAGGTATCGGGGAGCTGTTTTTT. Together with reference TRBV25-1 and TRBJ2-2, the CDR3 gives the full variable domain: EADIYQTPRYLVIGTGKKITLECSQTMGHDKMYWYQQDPGMELHLIHYSYGVNSTEKGDLSSESTVSRIRTEHFPLTLESARPSHTSQYLCASSVSGRGIGELFFGEGSRLTVL.

The chain has TRBV4-1 and TRBJ2-7; no clear D. Trimming stripped 4 bases from V and 3 bases from J, with 10 bases between. CDR1 MGHRA and CDR2 YSYEKL come from the germline V gene. CDR3 length: 13 residues. CDR3 in DNA: TGCGCCAGCAGCCGAGGTTCCGGCTACGAGCAGTACTTC. As protein: CASSRGSGYEQYF.

The rearrangement links TRBV5-1 to TRBJ1-4; a weak D match, TRBD1 (5 bases). V was pared by 3 bases and J by 8 bases, with 14 bases between. This CDR3 comprises 14 residues. Germline V gene data show CDR1 as SGHRS and CDR2 as YFSETQ. The CDR3 region is CASSSGRGYEKLFF. The CDR3, as DNA: TGCGCCAGCAGCTCAGGGCGGGGTTACGAAAAACTGTTTTTT. The whole variable domain, filled in from reference TRBV5-1 and TRBJ1-4, reads KAGVTQTPRYLIKTRGQQVTLSCSPISGHRSVSWYQQTPGQGLQFLFEYFSETQRNKGNFPGRFSGRQFSNSRSEMNVSTLELGDSALYLCASSSGRGYEKLFFGSGTQLSVL.

CDR3 loop: CASRQLITGELFF. CDR3 coding DNA: TGTGCCAGCAGGCAACTCATTACCGGGGAGCTGTTTTTT. V usage is TRBV28 and J usage is TRBJ2-2, with no clear D. V lost 6 bases and J lost 5, with 10 bases in between. This CDR3 has 13 amino acids. CDR1 and CDR2 (germline): MDHEN, SYDVKM.